The 8 T cell receptor beta chains reported below all come from one sample, sequenced in a study of blood T cell repertoires in COVID-19. TCRdb's copy holds only in-frame clones and misses some; the assay was immunoSEQ multiplex PCR. This sample has around 52,000 clones, with more than 75% found just once. What was sequenced was peripheral blood. Receptors originate from a woman older than 75 with acute or convalescent COVID-19.

The chain links TRBV11-2 to TRBJ2-5; 15 bases match TRBD2. The CDR3 is 17 residues long. J was trimmed by 1 base and V by 1 base; bases with no gene match: 1. The germline CDR1 and CDR2 sequences are SGHAT and FQNNGV. CDR3: CASSLVGLAGGQETQYF. For the CDR3, the DNA is TGTGCCAGCAGCTTAGTGGGACTAGCGGGGGGCCAAGAGACCCAGTACTTC.

The CDR3 nucleotides are TGTGCCAGCAGTTCGACAGGGGGCTGGGAGACCCAGTACTTC. This translates into CASSSTGGWETQYF. The V gene is TRBV28, the J gene TRBJ2-5, with 10 positions matching TRBD1. The trim removed 4 bases at V and 5 bases at J, leaving 4 bases unmatched. Germline V gene lookup returns CDR1 MDHEN and CDR2 SYDVKM. The CDR3 spans 14 residues.

The chain has TRBV5-1 and TRBJ2-4, with 11 bases fitting TRBD1. V was clipped by 5 bases and J by 5 bases; unmatched bases: 9. The CDR3 consists of 16 residues. CDR1 and CDR2 from the germline V gene are SGHRS and YFSETQ. In DNA, the CDR3 is TGCGCCAGCAGTAGCCGGACAGGGGGCGACGAAAACATTCAGTACTTC. Protein: CASSSRTGGDENIQYF.

V usage is TRBV19 and J usage is TRBJ1-2; D is ambiguous. Between the trimmed V and J ends, which lost 3 bases and 7 bases, there was a span of 15 bases. Germline CDR1 and CDR2: LNHDA and SQIVND (reference sequence). The CDR3 is 14 residues long. The chain's CDR3 is CASSIPHISLGYTF. The CDR3, as DNA: TGTGCCAGTAGTATCCCCCACATATCCCTTGGCTACACCTTC.

This clone was recorded at least ten times. This rearrangement joins TRBV2 to TRBJ1-1, with D maybe TRBD1 (6 bases). This CDR3 has 14 amino acids. V lost 0 bases to trimming and J lost 7 bases, with 12 bases between them. Germline V gene sequence: CDR1 SNHLY, CDR2 FYNNEI. The CDR3: CASSEAPGDGEAFF. CDR3 nucleotides: TGTGCCAGCAGTGAAGCCCCAGGGGACGGTGAAGCTTTCTTT. The full variable domain, completed using reference TRBV2 and TRBJ1-1, is EPEVTQTPSHQVTQMGQEVILRCVPISNHLYFYWYRQILGQKVEFLVSFYNNEISEKSEIFDDQFSVERPDGSNFTLKIRSTKLEDSAMYFCASSEAPGDGEAFFGQGTRLTVV.

This clone was detected only once. This chain links TRBV4-2 with TRBJ2-7; no reliable D call. The CDR3 length is 15 residues. V was cut by 4 bases and J by 2 bases, with 15 bases left in between. Germline CDR1 reads LGHNA; CDR2 reads YNFKEQ. This chain's CDR3 is CASSPRIERTYEQYF. Written as DNA, the CDR3 is TGTGCCAGCAGCCCCCGAATCGAGCGAACCTACGAGCAGTACTTC.

The chain couples TRBV3-1 (or the pseudogene TRBV3-2) to TRBJ2-2; 8 positions match TRBD1. This CDR3 region has 15 residues. V was pared by 2 bases and J by 4 bases, with 3 bases of the junction left unmatched. CDR1 is LGHDT, CDR2 YNNKEL, per germline (reference sequence). CDR3 nucleotide sequence: TGTGCCAGCAGCCAATTCAGGGGGCGCACCGGGGAGCTGTTTTTT. Its translation: CASSQFRGRTGELFF.

The CDR3 DNA sequence: TGTGCCAGCAGTTTATCTTGGGGGGGCAGCAATCAGCCCCAGCATTTT. Translating it yields CASSLSWGGSNQPQHF. The chain has TRBV27 and TRBJ1-5, with a possible D match to TRBD1 (6 bases). The CDR3 runs 16 residues. Trimming took off 0 bases at V and 1 base at J, with 10 bases between the two ends. Germline-derived CDR1 and CDR2 are MNHEY and SMNVEV (reference sequence).